This TCR beta chain originates from a study of blood T cell repertoires in COVID-19. The method was immunoSEQ multiplex PCR; TCRdb's version includes in-frame clones alone and lacks a portion of them. Altogether about 47,000 clones are present, 84% being singletons, with the ten largest covering around 9.1%. This CDR3 is built from 17 residues. The germline gives CDR1 LGHDT, CDR2 YNNKEL (reference sequence). The V segment lost 1 base and the J segment 2 bases; nucleotides outside the gene matches: 10. This clone has only a few counts. The sequencing sample was made of peripheral blood. The clonotype was recovered from a man aged 55 to 69 with acute or convalescent COVID-19. The chain is built from TRBV3-1 (or the pseudogene TRBV3-2) and TRBJ1-2; 7 bases align to TRBD1. The CDR3 DNA reads TGTGCCAGCAGCCAAGCCGGGACAGCCTTTATCAACTATGGCTACACCTTC. It specifies CASSQAGTAFINYGYTF.